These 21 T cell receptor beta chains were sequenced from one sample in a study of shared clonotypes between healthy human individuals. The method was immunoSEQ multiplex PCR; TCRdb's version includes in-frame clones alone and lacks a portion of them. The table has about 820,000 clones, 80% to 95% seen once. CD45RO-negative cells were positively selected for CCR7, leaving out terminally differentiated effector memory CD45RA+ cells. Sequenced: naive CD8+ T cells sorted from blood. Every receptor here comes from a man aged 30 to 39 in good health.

CDR3 in amino acids: CASSLNRGNTGELFF. CDR3 DNA sequence: TGTGCCAGCAGCCTTAATCGGGGTAACACCGGGGAGCTGTTTTTT. The chain uses TRBV6-5 and TRBJ2-2, with a weak D call TRBD2 (5 bases). Germline V gives CDR1 MNHEY, CDR2 SVGAGI. V lost 6 bases to trimming and J lost 2 bases, with 13 bases between them. This CDR3 is built from 15 residues.

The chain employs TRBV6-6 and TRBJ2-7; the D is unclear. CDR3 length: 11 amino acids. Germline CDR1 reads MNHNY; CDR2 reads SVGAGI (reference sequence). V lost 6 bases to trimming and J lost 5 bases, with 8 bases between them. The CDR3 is CASSHGDEQYF. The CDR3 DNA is TGTGCCAGCAGCCACGGCGACGAGCAGTACTTC.

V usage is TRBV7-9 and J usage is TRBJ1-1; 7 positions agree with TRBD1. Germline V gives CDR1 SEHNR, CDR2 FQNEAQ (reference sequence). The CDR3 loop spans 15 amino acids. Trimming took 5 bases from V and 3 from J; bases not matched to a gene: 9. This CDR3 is CASSQEGRGDTEAFF. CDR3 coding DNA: TGTGCCAGCAGCCAAGAGGGCAGGGGGGACACTGAAGCTTTCTTT.

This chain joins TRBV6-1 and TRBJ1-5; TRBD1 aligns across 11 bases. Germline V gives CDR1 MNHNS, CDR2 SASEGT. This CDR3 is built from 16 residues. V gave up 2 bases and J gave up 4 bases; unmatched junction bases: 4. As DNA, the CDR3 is TGTGCCAGCAGTGAACCCGGGACAGGGGGGAATCAGCCCCAGCATTTT. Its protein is CASSEPGTGGNQPQHF.

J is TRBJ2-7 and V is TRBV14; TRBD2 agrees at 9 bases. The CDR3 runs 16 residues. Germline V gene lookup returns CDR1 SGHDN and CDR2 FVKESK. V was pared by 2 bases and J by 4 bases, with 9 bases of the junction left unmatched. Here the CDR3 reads CASSQSGTSLKYEQYF. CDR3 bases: TGTGCCAGCAGCCAATCCGGGACTAGCCTCAAGTACGAGCAGTACTTC.

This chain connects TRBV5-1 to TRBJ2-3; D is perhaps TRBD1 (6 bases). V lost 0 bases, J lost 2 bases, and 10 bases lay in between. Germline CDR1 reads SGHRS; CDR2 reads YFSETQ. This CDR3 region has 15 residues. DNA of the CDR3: TGCGCCAGCAGCTTGGAGGGACATTACACAGATACGCAGTATTTT. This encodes CASSLEGHYTDTQYF. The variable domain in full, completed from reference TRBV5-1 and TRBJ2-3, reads KAGVTQTPRYLIKTRGQQVTLSCSPISGHRSVSWYQQTPGQGLQFLFEYFSETQRNKGNFPGRFSGRQFSNSRSEMNVSTLELGDSALYLCASSLEGHYTDTQYFGPGTRLTVL.

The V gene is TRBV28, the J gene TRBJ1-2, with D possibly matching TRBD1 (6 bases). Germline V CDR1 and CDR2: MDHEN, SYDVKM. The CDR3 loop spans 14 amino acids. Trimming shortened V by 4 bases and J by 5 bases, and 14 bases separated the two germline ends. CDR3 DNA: TGTGCCAGCAGTTCGAGACAGGTGCTATATGGCTACACCTTC. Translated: CASSSRQVLYGYTF.

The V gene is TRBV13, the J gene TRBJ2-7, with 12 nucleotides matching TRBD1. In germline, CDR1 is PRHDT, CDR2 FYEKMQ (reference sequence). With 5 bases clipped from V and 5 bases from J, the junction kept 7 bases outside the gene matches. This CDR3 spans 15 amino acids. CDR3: CASSMRDRGLHEQYF. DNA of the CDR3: TGTGCCAGCAGCATGAGGGACAGGGGGCTCCACGAGCAGTACTTC.

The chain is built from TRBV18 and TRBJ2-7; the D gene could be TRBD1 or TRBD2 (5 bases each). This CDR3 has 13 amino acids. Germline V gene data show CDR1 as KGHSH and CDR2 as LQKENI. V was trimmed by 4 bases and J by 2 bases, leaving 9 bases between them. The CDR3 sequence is CASSRDHTYEQYF. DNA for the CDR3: TGTGCCAGCTCACGGGACCATACCTACGAGCAGTACTTC.

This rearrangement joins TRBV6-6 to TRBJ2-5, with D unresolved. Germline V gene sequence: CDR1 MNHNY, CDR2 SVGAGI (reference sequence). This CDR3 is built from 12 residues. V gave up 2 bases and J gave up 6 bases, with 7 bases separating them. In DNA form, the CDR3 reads TGTGCCAGCAGTTACGGCATGCAGACCCAGTACTTC. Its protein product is CASSYGMQTQYF.

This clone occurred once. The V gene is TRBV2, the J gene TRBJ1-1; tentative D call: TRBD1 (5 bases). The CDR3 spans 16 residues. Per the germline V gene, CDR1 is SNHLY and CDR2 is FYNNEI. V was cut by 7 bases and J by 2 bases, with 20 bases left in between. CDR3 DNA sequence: TGTGCCAGCACCCAAACCCTCCTAGGGGCTAACACTGAAGCTTTCTTT. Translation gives CASTQTLLGANTEAFF.

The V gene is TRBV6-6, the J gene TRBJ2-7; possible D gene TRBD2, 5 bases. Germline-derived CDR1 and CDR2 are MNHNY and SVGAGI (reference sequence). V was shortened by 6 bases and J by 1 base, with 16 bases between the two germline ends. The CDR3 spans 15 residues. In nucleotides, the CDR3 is TGTGCCAGCAGCCACGGGGTCGGAGCATCCTACGAGCAGTACTTC. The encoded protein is CASSHGVGASYEQYF.

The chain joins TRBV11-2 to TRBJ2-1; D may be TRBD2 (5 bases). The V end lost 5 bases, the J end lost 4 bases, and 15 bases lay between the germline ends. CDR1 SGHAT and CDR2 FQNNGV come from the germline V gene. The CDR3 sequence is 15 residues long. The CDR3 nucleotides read TGTGCCAGCAGCACCGCGCCAGGACTGTACAATGAGCAGTTCTTC. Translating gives CASSTAPGLYNEQFF. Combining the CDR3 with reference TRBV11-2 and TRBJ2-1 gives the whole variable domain EAGVAQSPRYKIIEKRQSVAFWCNPISGHATLYWYQQILGQGPKLLIQFQNNGVVDDSQLPKDRFSAERLKGVDSTLKIQPAKLEDSAVYLCASSTAPGLYNEQFFGPGTRLTVL.

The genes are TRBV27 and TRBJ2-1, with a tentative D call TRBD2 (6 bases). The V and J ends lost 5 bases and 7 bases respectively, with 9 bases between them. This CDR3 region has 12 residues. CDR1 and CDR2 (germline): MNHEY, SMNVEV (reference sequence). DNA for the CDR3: TGTGCCAGCAGTAAACTAGCTAATGAGCAGTTCTTC. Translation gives CASSKLANEQFF.

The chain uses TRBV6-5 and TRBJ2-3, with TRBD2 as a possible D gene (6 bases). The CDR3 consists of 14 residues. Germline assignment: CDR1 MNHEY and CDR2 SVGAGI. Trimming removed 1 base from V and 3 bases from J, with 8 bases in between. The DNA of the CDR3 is TGTGCCAGCAGTTACTACGGGAGTACAGATACGCAGTATTTT. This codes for CASSYYGSTDTQYF.

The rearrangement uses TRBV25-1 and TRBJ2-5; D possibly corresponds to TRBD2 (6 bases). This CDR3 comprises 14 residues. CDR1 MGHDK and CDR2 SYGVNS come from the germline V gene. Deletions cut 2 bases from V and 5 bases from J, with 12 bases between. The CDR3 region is CASSERGGWETQYF. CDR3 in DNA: TGTGCCAGCAGTGAAAGGGGAGGCTGGGAGACCCAGTACTTC.

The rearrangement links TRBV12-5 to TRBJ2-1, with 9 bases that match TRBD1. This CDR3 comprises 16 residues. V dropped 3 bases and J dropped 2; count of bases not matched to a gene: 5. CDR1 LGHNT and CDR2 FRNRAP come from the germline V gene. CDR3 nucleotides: TGTGCTAGTGGTTTAGGATGGGACAGGGCCTACAATGAGCAGTTCTTC. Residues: CASGLGWDRAYNEQFF.

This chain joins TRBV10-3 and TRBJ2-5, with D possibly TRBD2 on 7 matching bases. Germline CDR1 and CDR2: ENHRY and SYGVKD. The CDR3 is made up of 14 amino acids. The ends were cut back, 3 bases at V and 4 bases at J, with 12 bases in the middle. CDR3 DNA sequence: TGTGCCATCAGTGATCGGGGAGGGGGAGAGACCCAGTACTTC. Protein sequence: CAISDRGGGETQYF.

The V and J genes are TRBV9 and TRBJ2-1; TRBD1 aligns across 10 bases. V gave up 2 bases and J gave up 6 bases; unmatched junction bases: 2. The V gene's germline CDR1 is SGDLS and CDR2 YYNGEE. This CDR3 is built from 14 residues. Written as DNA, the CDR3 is TGTGCCAGCAGCGTCGGACAGGGGGGCAATGAGCAGTTCTTC. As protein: CASSVGQGGNEQFF.

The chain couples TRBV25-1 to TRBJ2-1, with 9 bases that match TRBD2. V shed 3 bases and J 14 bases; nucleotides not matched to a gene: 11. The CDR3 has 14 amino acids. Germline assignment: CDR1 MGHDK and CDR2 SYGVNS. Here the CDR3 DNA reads TGTGCCAGCAGTGATCCGGGACTAGCCACAGGGGAGTTCTTC. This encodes CASSDPGLATGEFF. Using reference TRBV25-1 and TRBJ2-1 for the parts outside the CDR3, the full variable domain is EADIYQTPRYLVIGTGKKITLECSQTMGHDKMYWYQQDPGMELHLIHYSYGVNSTEKGDLSSESTVSRIRTEHFPLTLESARPSHTSQYLCASSDPGLATGEFFGPGTRLTVL.

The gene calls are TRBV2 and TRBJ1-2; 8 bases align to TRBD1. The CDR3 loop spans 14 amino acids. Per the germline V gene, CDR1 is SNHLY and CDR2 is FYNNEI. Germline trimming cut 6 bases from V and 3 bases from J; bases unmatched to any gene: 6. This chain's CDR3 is CASRPAGGDYGYTF. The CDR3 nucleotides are TGTGCCAGCAGGCCCGCAGGGGGCGACTATGGCTACACCTTC.